The text below deals with one T cell receptor beta chain. Its cognate antigen is unknown. Primers included in the PCR were 60 Vbeta and 13 Jbeta primers. In the original workflow: Unique TCR beta chains totaled some 88 million in a later count, with some 10 million of them shared. Assay used: immunoSEQ multiplex PCR; TCRdb lists only in-frame clones, some missing. The V and J calls and clone size are taken from that table; D and trimming were inferred from the DNA. The data show roughly 170,000 clones, with about 65% seen just once and more than 1.3% held by the top ten. The sample belongs to a study of cytomegalovirus exposure and HLA in healthy donors. Findings and caveats of the study: Across donors, presence/absence analyses took sequencing depth to be roughly uniform.

Trimming took 0 bases from V and 6 from J; bases not matched to a gene: 4. Per germline, CDR1 GTSNPN and CDR2 SVGIG (reference sequence). The CDR3 sequence is 13 residues long. This chain joins TRBV30 and TRBJ2-5, with 7 bases matching TRBD2. Sample: PBMCs. This clonotype was obtained from a girl between 10 and 17 years old in good health and CMV-seronegative. In nucleotides, the CDR3 is TGTGCCTGGAGTGTAGGGAGGGAGCAGACCCAGTACTTC. It encodes CAWSVGREQTQYF. The full variable domain, its missing parts supplied by reference TRBV30 and TRBJ2-5, is SQTIHQWPATLVQPVGSPLSLECTVEGTSNPNLYWYRQAAGRGLQLLFYSVGIGQISSEVPQNLSASRPQDRQFILSSKKLLLSDSGFYLCAWSVGREQTQYFGPGTRLLVL.